The text below deals with one TCR beta chain. The germline gives CDR1 SGHRS, CDR2 YFSETQ. J gave up 4 bases and V 4 bases, and 3 bases lay outside the gene matches. The CDR3 extends over 14 amino acids. These data come from a study of blood T cell repertoires in COVID-19. Study details: There were acute and convalescent COVID-19 samples, and they came from the United States, Italy and Spain.

The repertoire was sequenced with immunoSEQ multiplex PCR; TCRdb's copy has only in-frame clones and lacks some. The profile shows 200,000 to 300,000 clones, 84% of them singletons. The J gene is TRBJ2-2, the V gene TRBV5-1; TRBD1 agrees at 8 bases. The receptor comes from a man between 60 and 75 years old with acute or convalescent COVID-19. Sequenced input: peripheral blood. CDR3 loop: CASSPGQATGELFF. The CDR3 DNA follows: TGCGCCAGCAGCCCGGGACAGGCCACCGGGGAGCTGTTTTTT. Using reference TRBV5-1 and TRBJ2-2 for the parts outside the CDR3, the full variable domain is KAGVTQTPRYLIKTRGQQVTLSCSPISGHRSVSWYQQTPGQGLQFLFEYFSETQRNKGNFPGRFSGRQFSNSRSEMNVSTLELGDSALYLCASSPGQATGELFFGEGSRLTVL.